The 5 T cell receptor beta chains given below trace back to one sample, sequenced in a study of CD8 T cells in Susac syndrome. Random hexamers primed reverse transcription of roughly 0.5 to 1 ug RNA. TCRdb analysed the immunoSEQ multiplex PCR reads with MiXCR anew, one entry per CDR3 protein. The sample includes about 71,000 distinct CDR3 sequences, 93% of them seen just once. Sequenced input: CD4+ T cells from PBMCs. The receptor source for this set is a human donor with Susac syndrome.

This chain connects TRBV9 to TRBJ2-2, with 8 positions matching TRBD2. The CDR3 runs to 16 residues. The J segment lost 0 bases and the V segment lost 2 bases, leaving 3 bases of the junction unmatched. Germline loops: CDR1 SGDLS, CDR2 YYNGEE. The CDR3 reads CASSVSGATNTGELFF. CDR3 coding DNA: TGTGCCAGCAGCGTTAGCGGGGCGACGAACACCGGGGAGCTGTTTTTT.

The V call is TRBV7-2, the J call TRBJ2-3; D unclear. CDR1 SGHTA and CDR2 FQGNSA come from the germline V gene. Trimming left V 9 bases short and J 1 base short, with 17 bases between. CDR3 length equals 15 residues. CDR3 nucleotide sequence: TGTGCCAGTAAAATCCTAGGATATGGCACAGATACGCAGTATTTT. Its protein product is CASKILGYGTDTQYF.

This chain joins TRBV12-3 or TRBV12-4 and TRBJ1-4, with D possibly being TRBD1 (6 bases). The length of the CDR3 is 15 residues. V was trimmed by 7 bases and J by 7 bases, leaving 19 bases between them. CDR3 in DNA: TGTGCCAGCACCGTGACAGGCCGGGAGGGTGAAAAACTGTTTTTT. Translated, it gives CASTVTGREGEKLFF.

The chain is built from TRBV29-1 and TRBJ2-5; 12 bases are shared with TRBD2. J was trimmed by 5 bases and V by 2 bases; bases with no gene match: 6. The germline gives CDR1 SQVTM, CDR2 ANQGSEA. This CDR3 contains 15 residues. CDR3 in amino acids: CSVETLAGGPETQYF. The CDR3 DNA sequence: TGCAGCGTTGAAACTCTAGCGGGGGGGCCGGAGACCCAGTACTTC.

V usage is TRBV7-9 and J usage is TRBJ2-3, with D perhaps matching TRBD2 (5 bases). Trimming removed 5 bases at V and 4 bases at J, with 16 bases between. CDR1 SEHNR and CDR2 FQNEAQ come from the germline V gene (reference sequence). The CDR3 totals 15 residues. The CDR3 region has the DNA TGTGCCAGCAGCCCATCCCCGAGGGATCCAGATACGCAGTATTTT. Translating it yields CASSPSPRDPDTQYF. The complete variable domain, with remaining parts taken from reference TRBV7-9 and TRBJ2-3, reads DTGVSQNPRHKITKRGQNVTFRCDPISEHNRLYWYRQTLGQGPEFLTYFQNEAQLEKSRLLSDRFSAERPKGSFSTLEIQRTEQGDSAMYLCASSPSPRDPDTQYFGPGTRLTVL.